This T cell receptor beta chain derives from a study of blood T cell repertoires in COVID-19. Study-level background: Acute and convalescent COVID-19 samples came from the United States, Italy and Spain.

Authors' processing steps: Reference gene primers were amplified, and this amplification served to estimate nucleated cell counts. The protocol was immunoSEQ multiplex PCR, while the TCRdb copy is restricted to in-frame clones and leaves out a portion. D and trimming come from the DNA, and the V and J calls and clone size come from that table. This sample carries tens of thousands of clones, 70% to 85% of them seen once, and the ten largest clones take about 8.9%. Germline V gives CDR1 SGHNT, CDR2 YYREEE (reference sequence). Trimming cost V 4 bases and J 1 base, with 13 bases left between them. The length of the CDR3 is 15 residues.

The chain is built from TRBV5-4 and TRBJ2-3; D remains ambiguous. Sample: peripheral blood. The receptor was derived from a human donor in a cohort sampled during active COVID-19. CDR3 coding DNA: TGTGCCAGCAGCCCGTTTCCAGGCGGCACAGATACGCAGTATTTT. Translating gives CASSPFPGGTDTQYF. Variable domain in full (rest from reference TRBV5-4 and TRBJ2-3): ETGVTQSPTHLIKTRGQQVTLRCSSQSGHNTVSWYQQALGQGPQFIFQYYREEENGRGNFPPRFSGLQFPNYSSELNVNALELDDSALYLCASSPFPGGTDTQYFGPGTRLTVL.